A selection of T cell receptor beta chains follows, all from one sample in a study of glioma-infiltrating T cells. Each CDR3 protein is one row after TCRdb ran MiXCR on the multiplex PCR reads. The profile shows a few hundred thousand distinct CDR3 sequences, 35% to 45% of them singletons. The sample comprised glioma tissue, nonneoplastic brain tissue, or PBMCs (not recorded which). These receptors all stem from a human donor with low-grade glioma or glioblastoma, undergoing nonglioma brain surgery, or in good health (not recorded which). CDR3s include the opening cysteine and the closing phenylalanine or tryptophan. A D gene is named only where the DNA matches it firmly. Size tells how often a clone was seen (once, few, many) or the class of an expanded clone, and some rows leave it out.

TRBD1 | many | TRBJ2-7 | TRBV27 | CASLRTGGRYEQYF | TGTGCCAGCCTAAGGACAGGGGGCCGCTACGAGCAGTACTTC
NA | NA | TRBJ2-2 | TRBV3-1 | CASRRTLRGTGELFF | TGTGCCAGCAGACGGACTCTCAGGGGCACCGGGGAGCTGTTTTTT
NA | few | TRBJ2-7 | TRBV27 | CASSWGASSYEQYF | TGTGCCAGCAGTTGGGGCGCCAGCTCCTACGAGCAGTACTTC
NA | NA | TRBJ2-1 | TRBV12-3/TRBV12-4 | CASSRILVQFF | TGTGCCAGCAGCCGGATTCTGGTGCAGTTCTTC
NA | NA | TRBJ2-7 | TRBV3-1 | CASSQGAGREQYF | TGTGCCAGCAGCCAAGGTGCAGGGCGCGAGCAGTACTTC
NA | NA | TRBJ1-5 | TRBV20-1 | CSAIGQGMDQPQHF | TGCAGTGCTATAGGGCAGGGGATGGATCAGCCCCAGCATTTT
TRBD2 | NA | TRBJ2-3 | TRBV5-1 | CASSYTSGRDTQYF | TGCGCCAGCAGTTATACTAGCGGGAGAGATACGCAGTATTTT
NA | NA | TRBJ2-1 | TRBV20-1 | CSLMGSSSYNERFF | TGCAGCCTCATGGGAAGTAGCTCCTACAATGAGCGGTTCTTC
NA | NA | TRBJ1-6 | TRBV12-3/TRBV12-4 | CASSLRPKTLHF | TGTGCCAGCAGTTTGCGGCCCAAGACCCTCCACTTT
NA | NA | TRBJ2-5 | TRBV28 | CASSLGSEGEETQYF | TGTGCCAGCAGTTTGGGCTCAGAAGGGGAAGAGACCCAGTACTTC
NA | NA | TRBJ2-7 | TRBV20-1 | CSARGPLLGGEQYF | TGCAGTGCCCGAGGTCCACTTTTGGGGGGCGAGCAGTACTTC
NA | NA | TRBJ2-3 | TRBV29-1 | CSPADQEITDTQYF | TGCAGCCCCGCCGACCAAGAGATCACAGATACGCAGTATTTT
NA | NA | TRBJ2-2 | TRBV7-2 | CASIPRTVPGELFF | TGTGCCAGCATCCCTCGGACCGTCCCCGGGGAGCTGTTTTTT